This TCR beta chain was retrieved from a study of regulatory T cells in long-lasting Graves disease (dated by TCRdb to about 2021). About the full investigation: In the newly diagnosed Graves' disease group, patients had been taking antithyroid drugs for less than 3 months. Persistent Graves' disease patients were compared with newly diagnosed Graves' disease patients by peripheral blood TCR sequencing and RNA sequencing. The study was conducted in China and was registered as a clinical trial. TCR sequencing covered roughly 13 persistent and approximately 20 newly diagnosed Graves' disease patients, some 35 samples in total. Broad study findings and their caveats: More public clonotypes were shared among persistent patients (under 3,000) than among newly diagnosed patients (roughly 960). Persistent disease showed preferential use of TRBV28, TRBJ1-2 and TRBJ2-5, whereas newly diagnosed disease favored TRBV20-1 and TRBJ2-1. Compared with newly diagnosed patients, persistent Graves' disease patients had lower TCR Shannon entropy and fewer highly expanded clones, which suggests clonal expansion. Only peripheral blood was studied, because thyroid tissue, the primary lesion, was inaccessible. The authors acknowledged the small sample size as a limitation that may reduce accuracy. Sequencing and analysis were limited to the TCR beta chain.

What this sample's time point label stands for: newly diagnosed GD, antithyroid drugs for less than 3 months. For both TCR sequencing and RNA sequencing, RNA was extracted from PBMCs in TRIzol. The diagnosis of Graves' disease followed American Thyroid Association guidelines. Recruitment of patients was carried out at an endocrinology department in Xi'an, China. Each patient gave approximately 9.7 milliliters of peripheral blood, collected in an EDTA anticoagulant tube. Ficoll Paque Plus density gradient separation was used to isolate PBMCs, and no further T cell sorting was done. An Agilent 2100 Bioanalyzer and agarose gel were used to assess RNA quality, and a NanoDrop 2000 was used to measure RNA concentration. Library preparation used multiplex PCR. The sequencer listed for this sample is Illumina HiSeq 4000. TCR beta libraries were built with iRepertoire HTBI primers and Arm-PCR amplification of CDR3 regions. PCR products were gel purified before sequencing. Per the original workflow: Gene usage analysis of CDR3 amino acid clonotypes used the 55 to 65 TRBV and more than 13 TRBJ segments found across samples. Filtered high-quality paired reads were merged into contigs using COPE and FqMerger. BLAST was used to align contigs to IMGT TRBV, TRBD and TRBJ reference genes, with CDR3 defined following IMGT. Any clonotype with a frequency above 0.1% was counted as a highly expanded clone. Shannon entropy served as the measure of repertoire diversity, while the Gini coefficient captured V-J evenness. Clonotypes shared by more than one individual were considered public. TCRdb handled the public reads itself, with Q25 trimming in fastp and clone calling in MiXCR, and kept productive beta chains. Every entry covers one CDR3 protein and lists the most common genes and DNA from its rows. What appears here as the V and J calls and clone size reflects TCRdb's work, not the paper's. The sample includes roughly 530,000 distinct CDR3 sequences, with about 16% observed a single time. The ten largest clones take up just under 25% of the sample.

Trimming takes 5 bases from V and 3 bases from J, and the germline ends sit 11 bases apart. The CDR3 spans 14 residues, from the cysteine through the phenylalanine. The entry retains the CDR3 DNA only, 42 bases that are in frame from base 1. The germline V gene yields MNHEY for CDR1 and SVGEGT for CDR2. The table lists this clonotype with a few counts. Its antigen is not yet known. The input lacks base qualities; no much larger clone sits a single base away. A further study also used this sample, focusing on T cells in Graves' hyperthyroidism and ophthalmopathy. From that second study: Graves' hyperthyroidism was defined as stable when no progression to ophthalmopathy occurred over 18 months of follow-up. Hyperthyroidism patients were newly diagnosed, with disease duration under 2 months, and aged 18 to 65 years. Patients with uncontrolled infections, other autoimmune diseases, pregnancy or lactation were excluded. Diagnoses were based on clinical symptoms, serum thyroxine and TRAb, thyroid ultrasound and orbital computed tomography. For the first round of RT-PCR on the TCR CDR3, the HTBI primer set was used together with the Qiagen OneStep RT-PCR kit. Most expanded thyroid clonotypes (frequency above 0.001) were also detected in blood, a finding suggesting that blood repertoires may reflect thyroid immune responses. A 13 V-J signature model separated ophthalmopathy from stable hyperthyroidism, with 87.88% sensitivity and 81.08% specificity in cross-validation and 80%/75% in testing. During validation, the model predicted progression to ophthalmopathy a median of around six months ahead of onset, with 60% to 71% sensitivity and 72% to 85% specificity. A discovery cohort of about 96 patients, roughly 45 with Graves' ophthalmopathy and more than 55 with stable Graves' hyperthyroidism, was used to find distinguishing TCR V-J signatures. An independent validation cohort of under 20 hyperthyroidism patients and about 16 patients who later progressed to ophthalmopathy tested prospective prediction of ophthalmopathy. For training and testing, the roughly 97 patients in the discovery cohort were randomly divided in a 7:3 ratio. The study also compared thyroid tissue and blood T-cell repertoires from about 6 Graves' hyperthyroidism patients. Following sampling, methimazole starting at 30 mg daily was given to hyperthyroidism patients, and high-dose intravenous methylprednisolone was given to ophthalmopathy patients. The libraries were constructed in a second round of multiplex PCR and then size-selected and purified. Libraries were sequenced paired-end with 100 bp reads on an Illumina HiSeq2000. Raw data were processed with SOAPnuke, discarding reads with adapters, uncalled bases, mean Phred below 15, or no exact constant-primer or identifier match. High-quality paired reads were merged using COPE v1.2.5, and each unique nucleotide sequence was defined as a clonotype. Clonotypes were aligned to IMGT TRBV, TRBD and TRBJ reference segments using MiTCR v1.1. Analysis was restricted to V-J combinations with a frequency above 0.0001, which covered roughly 99% of repertoires. The TCS score was defined as F50 (clonal expansion) divided by E x V (chaos), with BLOSUM62-based TCRdist calculated between CDR3 peptides within each V-J. Welch's t-statistics and random forest reduced 500 to 650 V-J features to 13, which were used in a naive Bayes classifier (R e1071). No statistical method was used to fix the sample size in advance, and group allocation was not hidden from the investigators. The paper describes TCR Vbeta CDR3 sequencing of 135 peripheral blood samples, made up of fewer than 50 ophthalmopathy patients, 70 to 80 hyperthyroidism patients and about 17 progressor patients.

The sequencing here drew on peripheral blood mononuclear cells (PBMCs), taken at new diagnosis, from a patient treated with antithyroid drugs. The chain employs TRBV6-2 or TRBV6-3 and TRBJ1-5; the D gene is unclear. The receptor comes from a woman aged 35-65 years with Graves disease. Donor details come from another sample of the same person, matched by shared clones. The CDR3 region: CASSVVRTNQPQHF. DNA sequence: TGTGCCAGCAGTGTCGTCCGCACCAATCAGCCCCAGCATTTT.